The present T cell receptor beta chain was sequenced within a study of cytomegalovirus exposure and HLA in healthy donors. 60 Vbeta and 13 Jbeta primers were used in PCR. Method: immunoSEQ multiplex PCR; TCRdb's copy keeps in-frame clones and lacks some. The specimen's table records some 200,000 clones. With respect to this clone: Its antigen is undetermined.

V lost 2 bases to trimming and J lost 2 bases, with 25 bases between them. Germline V CDR1 and CDR2: GTSNPN, SVGIG (reference sequence). This CDR3 has 19 residues. Study results and caveats: As a later analysis showed, several of the most significant clusters appeared to be linked to common viral pathogens. While the bulk of TCR sequences proved rare, some public TCRs turned up in many donors.

This sequence originates from a man aged 30 to 39 in good health and CMV-seronegative. The rearrangement joins TRBV30 to TRBJ1-3, with D possibly matching TRBD1 (6 bases). Sequenced material: PBMCs. CDR3 protein: CAWSTYPSEQGVPGNTIYF. CDR3 DNA: TGTGCCTGGAGTACATATCCTTCTGAACAGGGCGTCCCTGGAAACACCATATATTTT.